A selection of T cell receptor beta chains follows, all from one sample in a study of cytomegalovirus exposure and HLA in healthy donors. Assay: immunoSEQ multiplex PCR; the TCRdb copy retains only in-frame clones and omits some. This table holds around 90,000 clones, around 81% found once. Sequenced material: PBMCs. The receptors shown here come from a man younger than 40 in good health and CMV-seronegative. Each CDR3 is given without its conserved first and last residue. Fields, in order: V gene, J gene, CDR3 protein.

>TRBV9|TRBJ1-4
ASSAQGPATNEKLF
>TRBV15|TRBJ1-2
ATSRWGTGQNYGYT
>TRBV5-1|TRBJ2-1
ASSLQGNEQF
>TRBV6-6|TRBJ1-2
ASNTGSYGYT
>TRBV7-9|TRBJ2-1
AGVLRQGGYFEQF
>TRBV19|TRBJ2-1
ASSIVPYNEQF
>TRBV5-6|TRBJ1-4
ASSLDGGLNEKLF
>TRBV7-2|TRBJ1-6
ASRLNPNSPLH
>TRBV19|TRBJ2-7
ASTGRRQGSYEQY
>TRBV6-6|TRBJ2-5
ASSGGRARRETQY
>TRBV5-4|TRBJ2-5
ASSLRLAEAVPREAQY
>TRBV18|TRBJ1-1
ASSPYRVPEAF
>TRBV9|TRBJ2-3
ASSARNRVGTDTQY
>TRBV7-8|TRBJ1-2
ASGGQKWGAGYT
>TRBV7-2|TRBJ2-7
ASSISSSYEQY
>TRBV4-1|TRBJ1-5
ASSRSGDSNQPQH
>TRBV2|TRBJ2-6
ASMENAGANVLT
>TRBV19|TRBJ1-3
ASSPNTVRGGSGNTIY
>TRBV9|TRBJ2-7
ASSLLGDRDGEQY
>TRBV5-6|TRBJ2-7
ASSLGTRGNEQY
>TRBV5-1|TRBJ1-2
ASGGWTGVHYGYT
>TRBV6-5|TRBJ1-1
ASSFSGGTEAF
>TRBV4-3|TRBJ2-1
ASSQGRGTYNEQF
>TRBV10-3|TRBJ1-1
AISANRGNEAF
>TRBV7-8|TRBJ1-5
ASSLGRAGVIMPQH
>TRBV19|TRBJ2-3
ASSSLAGAGTDTQY
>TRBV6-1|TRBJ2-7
ASSLQLTYEQY
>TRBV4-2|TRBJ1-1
ASSQAGRGMESEAF
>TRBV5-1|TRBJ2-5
ASTADFNSGTQETQY
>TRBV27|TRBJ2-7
ASTRAPGAYEQY
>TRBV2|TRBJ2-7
ASSAGTAPYEQY